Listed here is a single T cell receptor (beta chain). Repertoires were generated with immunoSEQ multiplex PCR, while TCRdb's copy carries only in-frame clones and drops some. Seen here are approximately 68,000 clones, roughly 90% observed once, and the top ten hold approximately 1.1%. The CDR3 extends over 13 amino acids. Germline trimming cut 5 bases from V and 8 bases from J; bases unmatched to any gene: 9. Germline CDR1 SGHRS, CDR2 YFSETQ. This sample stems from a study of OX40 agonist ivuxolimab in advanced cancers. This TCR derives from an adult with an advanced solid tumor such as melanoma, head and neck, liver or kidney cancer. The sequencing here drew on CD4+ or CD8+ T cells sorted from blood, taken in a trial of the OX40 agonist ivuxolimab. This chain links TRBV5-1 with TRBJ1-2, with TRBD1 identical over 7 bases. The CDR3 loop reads CASSKNQGDGYTF. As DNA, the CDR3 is TGCGCCAGCAGTAAAAACCAGGGGGACGGCTACACCTTC.